A single sample gave rise to the 23 T cell receptor beta chains below, sequenced in a study of blood T cell repertoires in COVID-19. Assay used: immunoSEQ multiplex PCR; TCRdb lists only in-frame clones, some missing. The sample includes a few hundred thousand clones, 70% to 90% of them seen just once. The sequenced sample consisted of PBMCs or T cells enriched from blood (not recorded which). The receptors originated from a woman between 40 and 55 years old with acute COVID-19.

The chain carries TRBV5-1 and TRBJ2-7; 8 bases line up with TRBD2. Unmatched junction bases numbered 9, after V lost 4 bases and J lost 3 bases. Germline CDR1 reads SGHRS; CDR2 reads YFSETQ. The CDR3 is made up of 15 amino acids. For the CDR3, the DNA is TGCGCCAGCAGCCAAGCGGCGGGGGGTTACTACGAGCAGTACTTC. As protein: CASSQAAGGYYEQYF. The whole variable domain, remainder taken from reference TRBV5-1 and TRBJ2-7, is KAGVTQTPRYLIKTRGQQVTLSCSPISGHRSVSWYQQTPGQGLQFLFEYFSETQRNKGNFPGRFSGRQFSNSRSEMNVSTLELGDSALYLCASSQAAGGYYEQYFGPGTRLTVT.

The chain is built from TRBV11-3 and TRBJ2-2; 9 nucleotides line up with TRBD1. The CDR3 totals 16 residues. The trim removed 8 bases at V and 6 bases at J, leaving 13 bases unmatched. Germline-derived CDR1 and CDR2 are SGHNT and YENEEA. CDR3 bases: TGTGCCAGCCGGGGAGGACAGGGGAAAGCGGCCGGGGAGCTGTTTTTT. This translates into CASRGGQGKAAGELFF.

The chain joins TRBV29-1 to TRBJ2-2, with 9 bases lining up with TRBD1. Germline CDR1 is SQVTM and CDR2 is ANQGSEA. CDR3 length: 14 amino acids. The J segment lost 3 bases and the V segment lost 7 bases, leaving 6 bases of the junction unmatched. CDR3 protein: CSAIRTGDTGELFF. CDR3 coding DNA: TGCAGCGCCATCCGGACAGGGGACACCGGGGAGCTGTTTTTT.

This clone was seen a single time. This rearrangement joins TRBV28 to TRBJ1-1; 8 nucleotides align to TRBD1. V was pared by 6 bases and J by 5 bases, with 8 bases of the junction left unmatched. From germline, CDR1 is MDHEN and CDR2 SYDVKM. The CDR3 covers 14 residues. This CDR3 is CASRRQGSLTEAFF. The CDR3 region has the DNA TGTGCCAGCAGGCGACAGGGGTCCCTGACTGAAGCTTTCTTT.

Only a few counts were recorded for this clone. V and J are TRBV29-1 and TRBJ2-1, with D possibly matching TRBD2 (5 bases). The CDR3 has 13 amino acids. CDR1 and CDR2 from the germline V gene are SQVTM and ANQGSEA. Trimming removed 1 base at V and 9 bases at J, with 13 bases between. The CDR3 spells CSVEGRDGREQFF. Here the CDR3 DNA reads TGCAGCGTTGAAGGCCGGGATGGACGTGAGCAGTTCTTC.

This chain connects TRBV28 to TRBJ1-1; D perhaps matches TRBD1 (5 bases). The V end lost 1 base, the J end lost 1 base, and 25 bases lay between the germline ends. CDR1 is MDHEN, CDR2 SYDVKM, per germline. The CDR3 has 20 amino acids. The CDR3 here is CASSLFWPGGAGLENTEAFF. In DNA, the CDR3 is TGTGCCAGCAGTTTATTTTGGCCAGGCGGTGCGGGGCTGGAGAACACTGAAGCTTTCTTT.

The J gene is TRBJ1-5, the V gene TRBV5-1; D is perhaps TRBD1 (6 bases). Trimming left V 4 bases short and J 1 base short, with 12 bases between. The CDR3 consists of 15 residues. Germline assignment: CDR1 SGHRS and CDR2 YFSETQ. The CDR3 region is CASSRRTVSNQPQHF. In DNA, the CDR3 is TGCGCCAGCAGCAGAAGGACAGTGAGCAATCAGCCCCAGCATTTT.

The chain joins TRBV25-1 to TRBJ1-5; 10 bases map to TRBD1. This CDR3 contains 14 residues. The V segment lost 8 bases and the J segment 4 bases; nucleotides outside the gene matches: 5. CDR1 and CDR2 from the germline V gene are MGHDK and SYGVNS. The CDR3 region is CASSTGGLNQPQHF. The CDR3 DNA reads TGTGCCAGCTCGACAGGGGGCTTAAATCAGCCCCAGCATTTT.

CDR3 DNA sequence: TGTGCCAGCAGCCTACTGGGGGGACAGTGGACTCAGCAGTTCTTC. Its protein is CASSLLGGQWTQQFF. The chain carries TRBV5-8 and TRBJ2-1, with D possibly matching TRBD1 (7 bases). Trimming took 4 bases from V and 11 from J, leaving 22 bases between them. The CDR3 spans 15 residues. CDR1 and CDR2 from the germline V gene are SGHTS and YDEGEE.

This clone occurred a few times. V usage is TRBV3-1 (or the pseudogene TRBV3-2) and J usage is TRBJ1-2; possibly TRBD1 for D (5 bases). Deletions cut 0 bases from V and 6 bases from J, with 17 bases between. The CDR3 extends over 16 amino acids. Germline CDR1 and CDR2: LGHDT and YNNKEL (reference sequence). The CDR3 nucleotides read TGTGCCAGCAGCCAAGATAGCGGTCGGGGGACGCATGGCTACACCTTC. Its translation: CASSQDSGRGTHGYTF.

The CDR3 sequence: CASSQGGTQGNIQYF. The CDR3 DNA follows: TGTGCCAGCAGCCAAGGAGGGACTCAGGGAAACATTCAGTACTTC. The chain links TRBV4-2 to TRBJ2-4; D may be TRBD2 (6 bases). V shed 1 base and J shed 6 bases, with 13 bases lying between them. CDR3 length equals 15 residues. Per germline, CDR1 LGHNA and CDR2 YNFKEQ.

The chain recombines TRBV3-1 (or the pseudogene TRBV3-2) with TRBJ2-7, with TRBD1 identical over 7 bases. Germline CDR1 reads LGHDT; CDR2 reads YNNKEL (reference sequence). CDR3 length: 13 amino acids. Germline trimming cut 3 bases from V and 5 bases from J; bases unmatched to any gene: 4. The CDR3 spells CASSQGQSHEQYF. Here the CDR3 DNA reads TGTGCCAGCAGCCAGGGACAGTCCCACGAGCAGTACTTC.

The chain is built from TRBV27 and TRBJ1-2; D gene ambiguous. The germline CDR1 and CDR2 sequences are MNHEY and SMNVEV (reference sequence). The CDR3 is made up of 15 amino acids. V was shortened by 2 bases and J by 6 bases, with 16 bases between the two germline ends. The DNA of the CDR3 is TGTGCCAGCAGTTTAAAAAGGACTACGCATAATGGCTACACCTTC. Translating it yields CASSLKRTTHNGYTF.

This clone was counted ten times or more. V is TRBV2 and J is TRBJ1-1; D unclear. The V end was cut by 0 bases, the J end by 1 base, with 9 bases between. The germline gives CDR1 SNHLY, CDR2 FYNNEI. The CDR3 extends over 15 amino acids. DNA of the CDR3: TGTGCCAGCAGTGAAGCGAGGTATACGAACACTGAAGCTTTCTTT. Translated, it gives CASSEARYTNTEAFF.

The chain carries TRBV24-1 and TRBJ1-4; 9 bases fit TRBD1. Trimming at V came to 1 base and at J to 6 bases, leaving 11 bases not matched to a gene. The CDR3 is 18 residues long. Looked up from germline, CDR1 is KGHDR and CDR2 is SFDVKD. The CDR3 nucleotides read TGTGCCACCAGTGATTTAGGGGACAGGGCACCGGGTGATGAAAAACTGTTTTTT. Residues: CATSDLGDRAPGDEKLFF.

This clone appeared a single time. The J gene is TRBJ2-1, the V gene TRBV14, with 11 bases that match TRBD2. This CDR3 comprises 15 residues. Germline CDR1 is SGHDN and CDR2 is FVKESK. V lost 4 bases, J lost 4 bases, and 3 bases stayed unmatched. CDR3: CASSLLAGGYNEQFF. CDR3 sequence (DNA): TGTGCCAGCAGCCTGCTAGCGGGGGGATACAATGAGCAGTTCTTC. The whole variable domain, filled in from reference TRBV14 and TRBJ2-1, reads EAGVTQFPSHSVIEKGQTVTLRCDPISGHDNLYWYRRVMGKEIKFLLHFVKESKQDESGMPNNRFLAERTGGTYSTLKVQPAELEDSGVYFCASSLLAGGYNEQFFGPGTRLTVL.

V usage is TRBV5-1 and J usage is TRBJ2-5, with 10 bases fitting TRBD2. Per germline, CDR1 SGHRS and CDR2 YFSETQ. This CDR3 contains 14 residues. J lost 5 bases, V lost 6 bases, and 7 bases had no gene match. For the CDR3, the DNA is TGCGCCAGCACAGCGGGAGGGCCGGTGGAGACCCAGTACTTC. Protein: CASTAGGPVETQYF.

This clone was detected once. J is TRBJ2-6 and V is TRBV7-3; D remains unclear. Per germline, CDR1 SGHTA and CDR2 FQGTGA. The CDR3 is 15 residues long. V lost 2 bases to trimming and J lost 1 base, with 6 bases between them. This CDR3 reads CASSLAGSGANVLTF. In nucleotides, the CDR3 is TGTGCCAGCAGCTTAGCAGGATCTGGGGCCAACGTCCTGACTTTC.

This sequence joins TRBV11-2 and TRBJ2-7, with 8 bases identical to TRBD2. This CDR3 spans 13 amino acids. The germline V gene encodes CDR1 SGHAT and CDR2 FQNNGV. With 1 base clipped from V and 6 bases from J, the junction kept 2 bases outside the gene matches. CDR3 amino acids: CASSLGREGEQYF. CDR3 DNA sequence: TGTGCCAGCAGCTTAGGCCGGGAGGGCGAGCAGTACTTC.

The chain carries TRBV15 and TRBJ1-1; 10 positions match TRBD1. There are 14 residues in the CDR3. The V segment lost 7 bases and the J segment 5 bases; nucleotides outside the gene matches: 7. Germline CDR1 reads LNHNV; CDR2 reads YYDKDF (reference sequence). CDR3 nucleotides: TGTGCCACCACTCGACAGGGGGCGTGGACTGAAGCTTTCTTT. As protein: CATTRQGAWTEAFF.

V and J are TRBV5-4 and TRBJ1-1; tentative D call: TRBD1 (5 bases). The CDR3 spans 15 residues. Trimming removed 4 bases from V and 1 base from J, with 14 bases in between. Germline CDR1 SGHNT, CDR2 YYREEE (reference sequence). The CDR3 DNA follows: TGTGCCAGCAGCCTTGATTCGGGGGGGAACACTGAAGCTTTCTTT. Protein: CASSLDSGGNTEAFF.

The rearrangement joins TRBV19 to TRBJ2-2, with a weak D call TRBD2 (5 bases). The germline V gene encodes CDR1 LNHDA and CDR2 SQIVND (reference sequence). Trimming took off 3 bases at V and 3 bases at J, with 8 bases between the two ends. The CDR3 is 14 residues long. The CDR3 bases are TGTGCCAGTAGTATGAACGGGGACACCGGGGAGCTGTTTTTT. Amino acids: CASSMNGDTGELFF.

In this sample, this clone turned up a few times. The chain recombines TRBV28 with TRBJ1-5, with a tentative D call TRBD1 (6 bases). The CDR3 loop spans 17 amino acids. The germline V and J ends were trimmed by 1 base and 5 bases, with 18 bases remaining between them. Per germline, CDR1 MDHEN and CDR2 SYDVKM. The CDR3 loop reads CASSLSIGGGGDQPQHF. CDR3 nucleotide sequence: TGTGCCAGCAGTTTATCCATTGGGGGGGGCGGGGATCAGCCCCAGCATTTT.